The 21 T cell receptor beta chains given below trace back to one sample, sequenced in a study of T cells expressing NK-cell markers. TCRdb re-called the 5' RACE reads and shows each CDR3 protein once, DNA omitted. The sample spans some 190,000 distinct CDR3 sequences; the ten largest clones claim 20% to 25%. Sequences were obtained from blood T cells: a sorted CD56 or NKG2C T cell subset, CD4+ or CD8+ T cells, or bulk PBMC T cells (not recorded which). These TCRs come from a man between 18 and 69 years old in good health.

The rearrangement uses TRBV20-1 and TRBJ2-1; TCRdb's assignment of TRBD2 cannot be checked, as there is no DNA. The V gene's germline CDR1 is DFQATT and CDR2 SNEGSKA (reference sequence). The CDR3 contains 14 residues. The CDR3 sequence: CSAISSAGGHEQFF.

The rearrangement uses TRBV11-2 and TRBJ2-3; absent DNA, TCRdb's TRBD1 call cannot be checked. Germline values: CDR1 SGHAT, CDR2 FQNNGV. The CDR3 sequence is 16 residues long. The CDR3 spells CASSWGQGASTDTQYF.

CDR3 residues: CASSRDGGNQPQHF. The chain employs TRBV27 and TRBJ1-5; TCRdb's D call of TRBD1 is untestable without DNA. CDR1 is MNHEY and CDR2 is SMNVEV in the germline V gene (reference sequence). The CDR3 sequence is 14 residues long.

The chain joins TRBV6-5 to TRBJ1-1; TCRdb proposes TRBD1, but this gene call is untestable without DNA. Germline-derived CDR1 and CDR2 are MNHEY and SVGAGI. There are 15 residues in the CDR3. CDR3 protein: CASSAGGQGNTEAFF.

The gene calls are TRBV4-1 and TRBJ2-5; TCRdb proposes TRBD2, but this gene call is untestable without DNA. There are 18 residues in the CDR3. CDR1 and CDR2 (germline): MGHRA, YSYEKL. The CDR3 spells CASSQAGLAGGLQETQYF.

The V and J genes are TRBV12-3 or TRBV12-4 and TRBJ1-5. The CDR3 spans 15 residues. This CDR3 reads CASSPSPNWNQPQHF.

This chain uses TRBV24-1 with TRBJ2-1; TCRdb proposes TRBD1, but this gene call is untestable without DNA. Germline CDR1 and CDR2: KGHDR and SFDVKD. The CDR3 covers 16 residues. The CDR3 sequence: CATSDQGQGAYNEQFF.

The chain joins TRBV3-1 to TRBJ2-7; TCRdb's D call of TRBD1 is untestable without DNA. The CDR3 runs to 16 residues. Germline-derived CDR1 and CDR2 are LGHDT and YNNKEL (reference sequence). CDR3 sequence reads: CASSHAPGQGPYEQYF.

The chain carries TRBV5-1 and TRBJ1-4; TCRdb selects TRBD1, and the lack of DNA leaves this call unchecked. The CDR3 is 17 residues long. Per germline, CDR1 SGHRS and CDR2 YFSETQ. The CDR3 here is CASSPDRGVATNEKLFF.

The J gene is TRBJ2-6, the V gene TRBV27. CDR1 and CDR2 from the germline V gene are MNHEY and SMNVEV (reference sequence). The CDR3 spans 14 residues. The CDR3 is CASSQNTGANVLTF.

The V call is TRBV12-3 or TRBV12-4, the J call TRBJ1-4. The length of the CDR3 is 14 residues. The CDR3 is CASSYSLSNEKLFF.

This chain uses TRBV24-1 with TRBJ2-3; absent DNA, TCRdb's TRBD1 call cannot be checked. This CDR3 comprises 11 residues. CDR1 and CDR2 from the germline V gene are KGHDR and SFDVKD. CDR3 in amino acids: CATGGGDTQYF.

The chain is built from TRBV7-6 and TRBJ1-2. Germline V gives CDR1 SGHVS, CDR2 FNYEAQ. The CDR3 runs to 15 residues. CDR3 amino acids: CASSLDLGAQDGYTF.

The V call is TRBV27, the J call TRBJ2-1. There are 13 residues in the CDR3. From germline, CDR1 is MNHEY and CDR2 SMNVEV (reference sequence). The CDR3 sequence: CASSSAIYNEQFF.

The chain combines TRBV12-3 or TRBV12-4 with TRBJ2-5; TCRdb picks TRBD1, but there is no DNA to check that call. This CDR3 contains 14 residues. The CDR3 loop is CASSHTGPRETQYF.

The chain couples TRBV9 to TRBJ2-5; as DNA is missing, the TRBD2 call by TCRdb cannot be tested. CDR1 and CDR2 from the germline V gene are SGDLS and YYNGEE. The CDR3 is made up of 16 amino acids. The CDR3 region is CASSATSGTFRETQYF.

The CDR3 sequence is CASITRAGYDF. This chain connects TRBV28 to TRBJ2-7. Germline CDR1 is MDHEN and CDR2 is SYDVKM. The CDR3 totals 11 residues.

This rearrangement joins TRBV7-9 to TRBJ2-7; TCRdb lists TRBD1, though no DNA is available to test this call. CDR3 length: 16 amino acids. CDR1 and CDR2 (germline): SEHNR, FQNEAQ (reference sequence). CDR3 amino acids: CASSSTAMTGEYEQYF.

CDR3 protein: CASSIGQGPGYTEAFF. The V gene is TRBV19, the J gene TRBJ1-1. CDR3 length: 16 amino acids. Per germline, CDR1 LNHDA and CDR2 SQIVND (reference sequence).

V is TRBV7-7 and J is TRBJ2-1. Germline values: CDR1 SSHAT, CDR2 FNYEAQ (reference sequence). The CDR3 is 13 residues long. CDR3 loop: CASSLEVSNEQFF.

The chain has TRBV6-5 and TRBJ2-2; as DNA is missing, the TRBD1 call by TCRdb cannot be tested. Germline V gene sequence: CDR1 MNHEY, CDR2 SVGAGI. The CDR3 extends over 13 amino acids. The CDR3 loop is CASEGLYTGELFF.